This T cell receptor (beta chain) was identified during a study of OX40 agonist ivuxolimab in advanced cancers. In the study overall: The study enrolled dose-escalation patients with hepatocellular carcinoma, melanoma, renal cell or head and neck cancer. Three individuals attained partial responses, comprising one hepatocellular carcinoma case and two cutaneous melanoma cases. Study-wide results and caveats: Dosing at 0.1 to 3.0 mg/kg was accompanied by clonal expansion of CD4+ and CD8+ blood T cells by week 6.

This table comes from immunoSEQ multiplex PCR, and its TCRdb copy is limited to in-frame clones, with some not included. The data show about 80,000 clones, roughly 89% seen once. This clone was recorded once. Its antigen is unidentified. Losses at the gene ends were 0 bases for V and 4 bases for J; bases not matched to a gene: 9. The CDR3 extends over 17 amino acids. CDR1 and CDR2 (germline): SGHRS, YFSETQ. It was autoimmune disease history or systemic immunosuppression that excluded patients. The sequence was obtained from an adult with an advanced solid tumor such as melanoma, head and neck, liver or kidney cancer. The rearrangement uses TRBV5-1 and TRBJ2-5, with 10 bases identical to TRBD1. The material was CD4+ or CD8+ T cells sorted from blood, obtained in a trial of the OX40 agonist ivuxolimab. The CDR3 is CASSLEPGTGDLETQYF. CDR3 DNA: TGCGCCAGCAGCTTGGAACCCGGGACAGGGGATCTAGAGACCCAGTACTTC.